This passage covers 19 T cell receptor beta chains from one sample sequenced in a study of T-cell reconstitution after alpha-beta-depleted transplantation in children. Unique molecular identifiers featured in how the TCRbeta library was prepared. TCRdb reanalysed the PCR reads using MiXCR and keeps one entry per CDR3 protein. The repertoire holds more than 400,000 distinct CDR3 sequences, with approximately 10% as singletons. Material: PBMCs, mostly from graft donor cells, obtained 180 days after TCRalphabeta/CD19-depleted stem cell transplant. The receptor set was obtained from a female patient between 2 and 10 years old who had a stem cell transplant for aplastic anemia, so the T cells may come from the graft donor.

The rearrangement joins TRBV12-3 or TRBV12-4 to TRBJ2-3, with D maybe TRBD1 (6 bases). CDR3 length: 15 amino acids. Trimming cost V 2 bases and J 7 bases, with 16 bases left between them. The CDR3 nucleotides read TGTGCCAGCAGTTTACCCAGGACAGTGAACTATACGCAGTATTTT. This gives the protein CASSLPRTVNYTQYF.

This clonotype was detected only a few times. A junction boundary mismatches the germline segment, possibly from a read error. This chain joins TRBV6-2 or TRBV6-3 and TRBJ2-3; no reliable D call. This CDR3 is built from 16 residues. Germline lookup yields CDR1 MNHEY and CDR2 SVGEGT. CDR3 sequence: CASSYSKNGRTDTQYF. The CDR3 DNA reads as TGTGCCAGCAGCTACTCCAAAAACGGCCGCACAGATACGCAGTATTTT.

The chain links TRBV20-1 to TRBJ2-1; D gene ambiguous. With 0 bases removed from V and 4 bases from J, the gap between germline ends came to 13 bases. This CDR3 region has 15 residues. CDR1 DFQATT and CDR2 SNEGSKA come from the germline V gene (reference sequence). CDR3: CSARDPRARYNEQFF. As DNA, the CDR3 is TGCAGTGCTAGAGATCCCCGGGCTCGTTACAATGAGCAGTTCTTC.

This clonotype was found a few times. The chain has TRBV28 and TRBJ1-1; tentative D call: TRBD1 (6 bases). The V end was cut by 10 bases, the J end by 3 bases, with 15 bases between. Germline V CDR1 and CDR2: MDHEN, SYDVKM. CDR3 length: 13 amino acids. The CDR3 region is CATAWGLDTEAFF. The CDR3 nucleotides are TGTGCCACCGCCTGGGGGCTCGACACTGAAGCTTTCTTT.

The V gene is TRBV11-2, the J gene TRBJ2-7; TRBD2 matches at 8 bases. The CDR3 sequence is 16 residues long. CDR1 and CDR2 from the germline V gene are SGHAT and FQNNGV. V trimming: 1 base; J trimming: 7 bases; junction bases outside the gene matches: 12. The CDR3 reads CASSLGGLAGGREQYV. The CDR3 nucleotides read TGTGCCAGCAGCTTAGGGGGCCTAGCGGGTGGGAGGGAGCAGTACGTC.

This clonotype has just a few counts. V gene TRBV4-3 combines with J gene TRBJ2-5, with D unresolved. Germline loops: CDR1 LGHNA, CDR2 YSLEER. The CDR3 covers 13 residues. V lost 3 bases and J lost 1, with 6 bases in between. DNA of the CDR3: TGCGCCAGCAGCCACCGCATCCAAGAGACCCAGTACTTC. Its protein is CASSHRIQETQYF.

The chain has TRBV6-1 and TRBJ1-6; 7 bases align to TRBD1. This CDR3 is built from 15 residues. J was trimmed by 7 bases and V by 6 bases; bases with no gene match: 9. Germline V gene sequence: CDR1 MNHNS, CDR2 SASEGT. The CDR3 spells CASRPRQGGNSPLHF. As DNA, the CDR3 is TGTGCCAGCAGACCCAGACAGGGAGGCAATTCACCCCTCCACTTT.

V gene TRBV25-1 combines with J gene TRBJ2-3, with TRBD2 identical over 13 bases. This CDR3 spans 19 amino acids. The V gene end was trimmed by 5 bases and the J gene end by 0 bases; junction bases not matched to a gene: 11. CDR1 is MGHDK and CDR2 is SYGVNS in the germline V gene. In DNA, the CDR3 is TGTGCCAGCAGTCTACGGACTAGCGGGAGTTGGTTGAGCACAGATACGCAGTATTTT. Translating gives CASSLRTSGSWLSTDTQYF.

This clonotype appeared many times. This chain joins TRBV6-5 and TRBJ2-2; D remains ambiguous. V was clipped by 8 bases and J by 5 bases, with 12 bases between them. The CDR3 is 13 amino acids. Germline V CDR1 and CDR2: MNHEY, SVGAGI. DNA of the CDR3: TGTGCCAGCGTTTCTTGGCGGACCGGGGAGCTGTTTTTT. Encoded protein: CASVSWRTGELFF.

The V and J genes are TRBV7-6 and TRBJ2-5, with D possibly matching TRBD2 (5 bases). This CDR3 comprises 14 residues. Per germline, CDR1 SGHVS and CDR2 FNYEAQ. V lost 1 base, J lost 5 bases, and 11 bases lay in between. The CDR3 DNA is TGTGCCAGCAGCTTAGTCGTGGGAGACGAGACCCAGTACTTC. As protein: CASSLVVGDETQYF. The full variable domain, with the rest looked up from reference TRBV7-6 and TRBJ2-5, is GAGVSQSPRYKVTKRGQDVALRCDPISGHVSLYWYRQALGQGPEFLTYFNYEAQQDKSGLPNDRFSAERPEGSISTLTIQRTEQRDSAMYRCASSLVVGDETQYFGPGTRLLVL.

There are a few counts of this clonotype. The chain uses TRBV7-9 and TRBJ2-1; D ambiguous. Germline V lookup: CDR1 SEHNR, CDR2 FQNEAQ (reference sequence). Trimming cost V 2 bases and J 9 bases, with 8 bases left between them. The CDR3 totals 12 residues. The CDR3 nucleotides are TGTGCCAGCAGCTTACCGACTGGTGAGCAGTTCTTC. Translating it yields CASSLPTGEQFF.

This clonotype came up a few times. CDR3 sequence (DNA): TGTGCCAGCAGTTTCTGGGGGTCCAGGTTGAACACTGAAGCTTTCTTT. Its protein product is CASSFWGSRLNTEAFF. The chain uses TRBV28 and TRBJ1-1, with TRBD1 as a possible D gene (5 bases). Per the germline V gene, CDR1 is MDHEN and CDR2 is SYDVKM. V was trimmed by 3 bases and J by 0 bases, leaving 14 bases between them. The CDR3 length is 16 residues.

V and J are TRBV14 and TRBJ2-6; possibly TRBD1 for D (6 bases). The CDR3 has 17 residues. Germline assignment: CDR1 SGHDN and CDR2 FVKESK. Trimming removed 5 bases from V and 7 bases from J, with 21 bases in between. CDR3 region: CASSLRGQAHRANVLTF. In DNA, the CDR3 is TGTGCCAGCAGCTTAAGGGGACAAGCCCACCGAGCCAACGTCCTGACTTTC.

This clonotype was counted a few times. The chain links TRBV10-3 to TRBJ2-7; a weak D match, TRBD1 (6 bases). The CDR3 length is 13 residues. Germline loops: CDR1 ENHRY, CDR2 SYGVKD. V was pared by 6 bases and J by 3 bases, with 12 bases between. The CDR3 DNA is TGTGCCATCAGGCCAGGACAGAGCTACGAGCAGTACTTC. This translates into CAIRPGQSYEQYF.

The chain has TRBV24-1 and TRBJ2-5, with D possibly matching TRBD1 (7 bases). Germline V lookup: CDR1 KGHDR, CDR2 SFDVKD. The CDR3 sequence is 15 residues long. With 0 bases removed from V and 7 bases from J, the gap between germline ends came to 14 bases. CDR3 loop: CATSDLTRDSGTQYF. CDR3 in DNA: TGTGCCACCAGTGATTTGACGCGGGACAGTGGGACCCAGTACTTC.

This chain connects TRBV2 to TRBJ2-3; 14 bases match TRBD2. Trimming at V came to 9 bases and at J to 2 bases, leaving 1 base not matched to a gene. CDR1 is SNHLY, CDR2 FYNNEI, per germline. The CDR3 runs 14 residues. CDR3 sequence reads: CARGLAGDTDTQYF. In DNA, the CDR3 is TGTGCCAGGGGACTAGCGGGAGACACAGATACGCAGTATTTT. The entire variable domain, with the rest obtained from reference TRBV2 and TRBJ2-3, is as follows: EPEVTQTPSHQVTQMGQEVILRCVPISNHLYFYWYRQILGQKVEFLVSFYNNEISEKSEIFDDQFSVERPDGSNFTLKIRSTKLEDSAMYFCARGLAGDTDTQYFGPGTRLTVL.

J is TRBJ2-5 and V is TRBV5-1, with D unclear. The germline gives CDR1 SGHRS, CDR2 YFSETQ. This CDR3 has 13 amino acids. V lost 0 bases, J lost 4 bases, and 7 bases lay in between. The CDR3 sequence is CASSLGRIETQYF. CDR3 nucleotide sequence: TGCGCCAGCAGCTTGGGCAGGATAGAGACCCAGTACTTC.

This clonotype was seen many times. The chain recombines TRBV29-1 with TRBJ1-5, with D unresolved. The CDR3 loop spans 15 amino acids. The V end lost 4 bases, the J end lost 3 bases, and 16 bases lay between the germline ends. CDR1 and CDR2 from the germline V gene are SQVTM and ANQGSEA. The CDR3 protein is CSVVLQAGYNQPQHF. DNA for the CDR3: TGCAGCGTTGTTCTCCAGGCGGGGTACAATCAGCCCCAGCATTTT.

In its sample, this clonotype was seen many times. V and J are TRBV20-1 and TRBJ2-1; 9 bases are a match to TRBD2. The CDR3 runs 16 residues. Per the germline V gene, CDR1 is DFQATT and CDR2 is SNEGSKA (reference sequence). Germline trimming cut 3 bases from V and 0 bases from J; bases unmatched to any gene: 6. This CDR3 is CSASRGSGSSYNEQFF. CDR3 nucleotide sequence: TGCAGTGCTAGTCGGGGTAGCGGGAGCTCCTACAATGAGCAGTTCTTC.